Described below is a single TCR beta chain sequence and its context. Its target is not known. Assay: immunoSEQ multiplex PCR; the TCRdb copy retains only in-frame clones and omits some. The profile covers roughly 200,000 clones, with about 92% appearing a single time and 3.6% taken by the ten largest. This sample is drawn from a study of T cell responses to AZD1222 COVID-19 vaccine. Findings and caveats of the study: Repertoire sampling was restricted to post-peak T cell response timepoints. CD4 TCRs linked to vaccination spanned spike, dominating at 160-218 and 743-854. Nearly half of spike-specific TCRs reportedly target variant regions that are unmutated in the B.1.351 and B.1.1.7 variants. Among AZD1222 vaccinees, only six or seven were seropositive at baseline.

Trimming removed 6 bases at V and 4 bases at J, with 6 bases between. Looked up from germline, CDR1 is SGHNT and CDR2 is YENEEA. This CDR3 comprises 11 residues. V and J are TRBV11-3 and TRBJ1-2; D unresolved. The TCR comes from an adult who received the MenACWY meningococcal vaccine as a control. Sequencing used peripheral blood, obtained 28 days after the second dose of the MenACWY control vaccine. CDR3 residues: CASRGSYGYTF. The CDR3, as DNA: TGTGCCAGCAGGGGCTCCTATGGCTACACCTTC.